The rows below give T cell receptor beta chains drawn from one sample of a study of control samples from healthy donors and cancer patients. Sequencing used immunoSEQ multiplex PCR; TCRdb keeps in-frame clones, though not all of them. Of approximately 150,000 clones listed, about nine tenths are singletons. Sequencing input: blood. These receptor sequences come from a woman aged 40-49 years in good health. CDR3s include the opening cysteine and the closing phenylalanine or tryptophan. D genes are given only for firm matches. The size field is filled for only some rows; it gives once, few, many or a size class.

v_call	clone_size	j_call	d_call	cdr3_length	cdr3_nt	cdr3_aa
TRBV5-1	-	TRBJ2-5	-	14	TGCGCCAGCAGCTTGGCCGGGAACCAAGAGACCCAGTACTTC	CASSLAGNQETQYF
TRBV7-6	-	TRBJ2-1	TRBD2	18	TGTGCCAGCAGCTACCCTAGCGGGGGGGCAATCTCCTACAATGAGCAGTTCTTC	CASSYPSGGAISYNEQFF
TRBV4-2	-	TRBJ2-4	-	15	TGTGCCAGCAGCCAAGAGGGGGGATGGGAGAACATTCAGTACTTC	CASSQEGGWENIQYF
TRBV6-2/TRBV6-3	-	TRBJ2-7	-	14	TGTGCCAGCAGTTACTCAGTCAGCTCCTACGAGCAGTACTTC	CASSYSVSSYEQYF
TRBV4-2	-	TRBJ2-5	-	13	TGTGCCAGCAGCCAAGACGGAGAAGAGACCCAGTACTTC	CASSQDGEETQYF
TRBV7-9	-	TRBJ2-1	-	15	TGTGCCAGCAGCTTAGGGCCCGGCCGCCACAATGAGCAGTTCTTC	CASSLGPGRHNEQFF
TRBV19	-	TRBJ2-2	TRBD1	17	TGTGCCAGTAACGACTTTGGGACAGGGGTAGGAACCGGGGAGCTGTTTTTT	CASNDFGTGVGTGELFF
TRBV11-2	-	TRBJ1-3	-	13	TGTGCCAGCAGCCCCGGAGGTGGAAACACCATATATTTT	CASSPGGGNTIYF
TRBV28	-	TRBJ1-2	-	15	TGTGCCAGCAGTTTAGGTAACAGTTTATTTGACGGCTACACCTTC	CASSLGNSLFDGYTF
TRBV2	-	TRBJ1-1	TRBD1	14	TGTGCCAGCAGCCTCAGGGGGGCGGAGACTGAAGCTTTCTTT	CASSLRGAETEAFF
TRBV29-1	-	TRBJ2-3	-	12	TGCAGCGTTGTCCCAGGGGTAGATACGCAGTATTTT	CSVVPGVDTQYF
TRBV10-3	-	TRBJ1-4	-	15	TGTGCCATCAGTGCACGGGCCGCAACTAATGAAAAACTGTTTTTT	CAISARAATNEKLFF
TRBV6-5	-	TRBJ1-2	TRBD1	12	TGTGCCAGCAGAAGGGACAGGGGGCTATACACCTTC	CASRRDRGLYTF
TRBV28	-	TRBJ1-5	-	14	TGTGCCAGCGACCGGGGGGTTTCTAATCAGCCCCAGCATTTT	CASDRGVSNQPQHF
TRBV4-1	-	TRBJ2-1	-	15	TGCGCCAGCAGCCAAGCCCGGGCGCCTGAAAATGAGCAGTTCTTC	CASSQARAPENEQFF
TRBV27	-	TRBJ2-3	-	11	TGTGCCAGCAGTGGGTCAGATACGCAGTATTTT	CASSGSDTQYF
TRBV10-3	-	TRBJ2-5	TRBD2	15	TGTGCCACTTCCGGGACTAGCGGGGGAGGGGAGACCCAGTACTTC	CATSGTSGGGETQYF
TRBV19	-	TRBJ2-7	-	15	TGTGCCAGTAGTATCAAGGGTCCTGCTTCCTACGAGCAGTACTTC	CASSIKGPASYEQYF
TRBV7-9	-	TRBJ2-3	TRBD2	15	TGTGCCAGCAGCTTAGGGGTAGCGGGGGCAGATACGCAGTATTTT	CASSLGVAGADTQYF
TRBV2	-	TRBJ1-2	-	12	TGTGCCACCCAGGGAGGACTAGGGGGCTACACCTTC	CATQGGLGGYTF
TRBV2	-	TRBJ2-1	TRBD2	14	TGTGCCAGTACGACTAGCGGGGGGTTAGGGGAGCAGTTCTTC	CASTTSGGLGEQFF
TRBV5-8	-	TRBJ1-5	-	14	TGTGCCAGCAGCTTCGGTCTCAACAATCAGCCCCAGCATTTT	CASSFGLNNQPQHF
TRBV7-9	-	TRBJ1-1	-	16	TGTGCCAGCAGCGCGATGACAGGACTATTGAACACTGAAGCTTTCTTT	CASSAMTGLLNTEAFF
TRBV9	-	TRBJ1-1	-	14	TGTGCCAGCAGCGTAGGGGGCATGAACACTGAAGCTTTCTTT	CASSVGGMNTEAFF
TRBV6-4	-	TRBJ1-1	-	12	TGTGCCAGCCGAGATCAGGGGACTGAAGCTTTCTTT	CASRDQGTEAFF
TRBV7-9	-	TRBJ1-5	TRBD1	18	TGTGCCAGCAGCTTAGGCCCGGGACAGGGTGGACCAAATCAGCCCCAGCATTTT	CASSLGPGQGGPNQPQHF
TRBV6-4	-	TRBJ2-3	TRBD2	16	TGTGCCAGCAGTGACTCGATCGGGGGGGGCCGGGATACGCAGTATTTT	CASSDSIGGGRDTQYF
TRBV9	once	TRBJ2-3	-	18	TGTGCCAGCAGCTCGCAGGTTCAGGTCTCGGTCCGCACAGATACGCAGTATTTT	CASSSQVQVSVRTDTQYF
TRBV20-1	-	TRBJ1-3	-	15	TGCAGTGCTAGTAGCTACTCGTTTGCCGGAAACACCATATATTTT	CSASSYSFAGNTIYF
TRBV10-3	-	TRBJ1-5	-	15	TGTGCCATCAGTGAACGACAGGCGGACAATCAGCCCCAGCATTTT	CAISERQADNQPQHF
TRBV20-1	-	TRBJ1-2	-	11	TGCAGTGCTGGCTTAATAGGTGGCTACACCTTC	CSAGLIGGYTF
TRBV7-8	-	TRBJ2-2	-	16	TGTGCCAGCAGCTTAGCGTTTAAAGGGTTGGCCGGGGAGCTGTTTTTT	CASSLAFKGLAGELFF
TRBV12-5	-	TRBJ1-1	-	14	TGTGCTAGTGGTTTGGGTACATCCGACGGTGAAGCTTTCTTT	CASGLGTSDGEAFF
TRBV7-9	-	TRBJ2-3	-	11	TGTGCCAGCAAAGGCCCAGATACGCAGTATTTT	CASKGPDTQYF
TRBV27	-	TRBJ2-7	TRBD2	16	TGTGCCAGCAGTTTCACCGCCCTAGCGGGGGGAGACGAGCAGTACTTC	CASSFTALAGGDEQYF